This TCR beta chain was captured in a study of PD-L1 blockade in urothelial cancer. As for the study in general: Blood was tested 3 weeks (second dose) and 6 weeks into treatment. Median blood clonality was about 0.081, with 75,000 to 100,000 unique TCRs.

Every PCR was spiked with synthetic TCR analog templates. Clones were read by immunoSEQ multiplex PCR, and TCRdb kept only the in-frame ones, dropping some. This sample yields under 40,000 clones, of which 80% to 90% are seen a single time; about 29% belongs to the top ten. The CDR3 totals 19 residues. V shed 2 bases and J shed 1 base, with 26 bases lying between them. CDR1 GTSNPN and CDR2 SVGIG come from the germline V gene (reference sequence). The gene calls are TRBV30 and TRBJ1-1; D may be TRBD1 (6 bases). This TCR was recovered from a man aged 55-75 years with urothelial cancer. The material sequenced was PBMCs, taken around atezolizumab (anti-PD-L1) treatment. The CDR3, as DNA: TGTGCCTGGAGTCGGGCCATCTACGAGGGGGGGACGAGGAACACTGAAGCTTTCTTT. This encodes CAWSRAIYEGGTRNTEAFF.